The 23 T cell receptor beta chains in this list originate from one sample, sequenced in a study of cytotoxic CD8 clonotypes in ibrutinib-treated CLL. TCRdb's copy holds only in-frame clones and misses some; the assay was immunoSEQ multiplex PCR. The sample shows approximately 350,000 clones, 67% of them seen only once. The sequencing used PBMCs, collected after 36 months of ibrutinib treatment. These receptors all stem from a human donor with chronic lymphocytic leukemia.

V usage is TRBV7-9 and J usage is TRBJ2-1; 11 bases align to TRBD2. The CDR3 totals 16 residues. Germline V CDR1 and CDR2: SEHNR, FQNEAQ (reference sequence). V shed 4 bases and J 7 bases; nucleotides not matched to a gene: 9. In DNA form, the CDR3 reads TGTGCCAGCAGCTCAATCAGACTAGCGGGGCGGAATGAGCAGTTCTTC. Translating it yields CASSSIRLAGRNEQFF.

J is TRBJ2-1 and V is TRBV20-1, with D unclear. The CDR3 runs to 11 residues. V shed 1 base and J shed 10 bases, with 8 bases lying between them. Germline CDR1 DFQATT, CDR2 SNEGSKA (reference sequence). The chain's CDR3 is CSARVPGEQFF. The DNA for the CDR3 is TGCAGTGCTAGAGTCCCCGGGGAGCAGTTCTTC.

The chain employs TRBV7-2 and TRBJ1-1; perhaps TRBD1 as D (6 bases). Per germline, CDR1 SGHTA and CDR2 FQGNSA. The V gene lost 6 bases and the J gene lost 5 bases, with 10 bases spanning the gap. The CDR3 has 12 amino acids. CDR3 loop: CASRFTGTEAFF. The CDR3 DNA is TGTGCCAGCAGATTTACAGGGACTGAAGCTTTCTTT.

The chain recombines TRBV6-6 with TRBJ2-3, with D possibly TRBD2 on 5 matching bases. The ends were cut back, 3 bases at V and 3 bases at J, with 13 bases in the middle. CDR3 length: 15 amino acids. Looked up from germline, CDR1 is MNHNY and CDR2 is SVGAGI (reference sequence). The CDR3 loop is CASSYPRIATDTQYF. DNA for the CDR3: TGTGCCAGCAGTTATCCGAGGATAGCGACAGATACGCAGTATTTT.

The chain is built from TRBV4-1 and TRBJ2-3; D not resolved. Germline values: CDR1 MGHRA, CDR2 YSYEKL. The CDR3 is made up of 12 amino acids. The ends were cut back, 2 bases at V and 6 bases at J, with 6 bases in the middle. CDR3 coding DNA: TGCGCCAGCAGCCAAAACGTTGATACGCAGTATTTT. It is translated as CASSQNVDTQYF.

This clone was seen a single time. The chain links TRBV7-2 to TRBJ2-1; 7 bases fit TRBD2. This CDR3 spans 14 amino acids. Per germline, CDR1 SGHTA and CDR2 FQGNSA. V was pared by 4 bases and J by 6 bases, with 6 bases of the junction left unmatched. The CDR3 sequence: CASSSSTSLNEQFF. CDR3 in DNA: TGTGCCAGCAGCTCCTCGACTAGCCTCAATGAGCAGTTCTTC.

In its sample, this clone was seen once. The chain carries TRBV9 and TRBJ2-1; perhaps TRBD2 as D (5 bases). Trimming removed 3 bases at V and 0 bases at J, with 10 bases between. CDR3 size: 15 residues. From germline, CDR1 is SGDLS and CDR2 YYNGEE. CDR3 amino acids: CASSESGSSYNEQFF. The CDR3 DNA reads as TGTGCCAGCAGCGAGTCGGGGAGCTCCTACAATGAGCAGTTCTTC.

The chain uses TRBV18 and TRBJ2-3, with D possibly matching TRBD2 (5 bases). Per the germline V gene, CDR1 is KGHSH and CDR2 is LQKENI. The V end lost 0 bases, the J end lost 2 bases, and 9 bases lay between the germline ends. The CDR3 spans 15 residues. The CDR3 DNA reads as TGTGCCAGCTCACCACCGAATAGCGCCACAGATACGCAGTATTTT. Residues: CASSPPNSATDTQYF. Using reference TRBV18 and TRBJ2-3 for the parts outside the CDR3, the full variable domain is NAGVMQNPRHLVRRRGQEARLRCSPMKGHSHVYWYRQLPEEGLKFMVYLQKENIIDESGMPKERFSAEFPKEGPSILRIQQVVRGDSAAYFCASSPPNSATDTQYFGPGTRLTVL.

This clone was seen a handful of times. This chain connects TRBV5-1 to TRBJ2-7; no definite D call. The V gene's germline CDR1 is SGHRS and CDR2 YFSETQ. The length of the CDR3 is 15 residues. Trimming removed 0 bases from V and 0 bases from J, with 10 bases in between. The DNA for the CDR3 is TGCGCCAGCAGCTTGGAAACACATGTCTCCTACGAGCAGTACTTC. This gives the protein CASSLETHVSYEQYF.

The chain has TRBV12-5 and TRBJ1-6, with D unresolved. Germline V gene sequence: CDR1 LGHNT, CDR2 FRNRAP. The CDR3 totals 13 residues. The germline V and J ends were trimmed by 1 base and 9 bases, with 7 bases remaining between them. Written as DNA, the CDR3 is TGTGCTAGTGGTTTGGAGCCCCTTTCACCCCTCCACTTT. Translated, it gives CASGLEPLSPLHF.

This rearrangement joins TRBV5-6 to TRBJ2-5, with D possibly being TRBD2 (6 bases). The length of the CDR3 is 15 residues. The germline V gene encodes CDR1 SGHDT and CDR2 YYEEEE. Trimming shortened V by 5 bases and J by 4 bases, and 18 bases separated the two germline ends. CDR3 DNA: TGTGCCAGCAGTGGAGGGTCACCTCGCGGAGAGACCCAGTACTTC. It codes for CASSGGSPRGETQYF. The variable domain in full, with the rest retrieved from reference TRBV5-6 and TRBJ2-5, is DAGVTQSPTHLIKTRGQQVTLRCSPKSGHDTVSWYQQALGQGPQFIFQYYEEEERQRGNFPDRFSGHQFPNYSSELNVNALLLGDSALYLCASSGGSPRGETQYFGPGTRLLVL.

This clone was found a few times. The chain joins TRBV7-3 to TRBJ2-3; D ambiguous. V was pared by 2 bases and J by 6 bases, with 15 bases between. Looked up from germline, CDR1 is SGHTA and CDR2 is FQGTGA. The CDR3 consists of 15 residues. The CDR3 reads CASSLGLSREDTQYF. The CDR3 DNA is TGTGCCAGCAGCTTAGGGCTTTCCAGAGAGGATACGCAGTATTTT.

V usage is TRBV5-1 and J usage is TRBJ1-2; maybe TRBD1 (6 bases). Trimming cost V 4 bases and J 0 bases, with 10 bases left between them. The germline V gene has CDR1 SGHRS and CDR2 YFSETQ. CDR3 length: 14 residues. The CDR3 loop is CASSADRTNYGYTF. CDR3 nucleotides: TGCGCCAGCAGCGCTGACAGGACTAACTATGGCTACACCTTC. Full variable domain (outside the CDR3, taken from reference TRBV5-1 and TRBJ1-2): KAGVTQTPRYLIKTRGQQVTLSCSPISGHRSVSWYQQTPGQGLQFLFEYFSETQRNKGNFPGRFSGRQFSNSRSEMNVSTLELGDSALYLCASSADRTNYGYTFGSGTRLTVV.

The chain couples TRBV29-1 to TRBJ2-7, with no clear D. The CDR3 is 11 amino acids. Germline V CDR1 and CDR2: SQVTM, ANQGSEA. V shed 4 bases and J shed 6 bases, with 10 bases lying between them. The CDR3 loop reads CSVARSGEQYF. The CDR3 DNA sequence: TGCAGCGTTGCCAGGTCTGGCGAGCAGTACTTC.

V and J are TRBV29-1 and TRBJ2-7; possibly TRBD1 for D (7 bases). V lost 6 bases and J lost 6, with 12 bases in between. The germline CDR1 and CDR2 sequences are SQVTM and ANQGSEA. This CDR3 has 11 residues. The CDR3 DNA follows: TGCAGCGTCGCGGGACAGCTCGAGCAGTACTTC. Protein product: CSVAGQLEQYF.

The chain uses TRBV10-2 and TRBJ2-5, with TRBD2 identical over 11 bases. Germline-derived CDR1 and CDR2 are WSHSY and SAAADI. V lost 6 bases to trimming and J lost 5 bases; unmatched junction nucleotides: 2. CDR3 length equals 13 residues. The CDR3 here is CASRLAGAETQYF. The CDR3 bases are TGCGCCAGCAGACTAGCGGGGGCTGAGACCCAGTACTTC.

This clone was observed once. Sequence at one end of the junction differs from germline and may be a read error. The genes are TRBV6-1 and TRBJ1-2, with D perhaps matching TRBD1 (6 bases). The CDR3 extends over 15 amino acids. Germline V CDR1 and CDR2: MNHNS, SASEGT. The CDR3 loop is CASIESGGRDYGYTF. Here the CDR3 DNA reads TGTGCCAGCATTGAATCGGGGGGCCGGGACTATGGCTACACCTTC.

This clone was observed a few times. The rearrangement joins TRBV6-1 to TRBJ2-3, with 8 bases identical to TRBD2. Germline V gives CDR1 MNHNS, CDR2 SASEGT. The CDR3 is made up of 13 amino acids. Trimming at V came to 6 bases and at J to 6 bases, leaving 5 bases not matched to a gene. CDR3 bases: TGTGCCAGCAGGGTAGCGGGGAGGGATACGCAGTATTTT. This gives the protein CASRVAGRDTQYF.

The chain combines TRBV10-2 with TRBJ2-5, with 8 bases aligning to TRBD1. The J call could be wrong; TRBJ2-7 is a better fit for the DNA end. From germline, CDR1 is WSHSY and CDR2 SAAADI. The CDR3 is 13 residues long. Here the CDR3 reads CASWGRTGSEQYF. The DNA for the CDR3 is TGCGCCAGCTGGGGGAGGACAGGGTCCGAGCAGTACTTC.

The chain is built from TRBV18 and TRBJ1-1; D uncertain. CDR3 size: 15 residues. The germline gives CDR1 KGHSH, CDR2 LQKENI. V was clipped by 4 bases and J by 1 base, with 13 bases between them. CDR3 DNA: TGTGCCAGCTCACTTCAAGGTACAACGAACACTGAAGCTTTCTTT. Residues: CASSLQGTTNTEAFF.

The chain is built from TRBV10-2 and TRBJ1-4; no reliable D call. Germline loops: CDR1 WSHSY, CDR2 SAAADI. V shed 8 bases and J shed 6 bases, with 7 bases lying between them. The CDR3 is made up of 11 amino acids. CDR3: CASSIDEKLFF. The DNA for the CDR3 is TGCGCCAGCTCGATCGATGAAAAACTGTTTTTT.

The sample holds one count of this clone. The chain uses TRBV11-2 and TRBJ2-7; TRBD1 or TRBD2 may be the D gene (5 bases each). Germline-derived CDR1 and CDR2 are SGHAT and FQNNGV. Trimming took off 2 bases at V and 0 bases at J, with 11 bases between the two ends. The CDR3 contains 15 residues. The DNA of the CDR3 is TGTGCCAGCAGCTTAAAGGGGACGAGCTCCTACGAGCAGTACTTC. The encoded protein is CASSLKGTSSYEQYF. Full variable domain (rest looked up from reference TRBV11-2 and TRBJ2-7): EAGVAQSPRYKIIEKRQSVAFWCNPISGHATLYWYQQILGQGPKLLIQFQNNGVVDDSQLPKDRFSAERLKGVDSTLKIQPAKLEDSAVYLCASSLKGTSSYEQYFGPGTRLTVT.

CDR3 loop: CASSLQAGSNEQFF. The CDR3 DNA is TGCGCCAGCAGCCTGCAAGCGGGATCAAATGAGCAGTTCTTC. The genes are TRBV4-1 and TRBJ2-1; TRBD2 matches at 7 bases. Germline loops: CDR1 MGHRA, CDR2 YSYEKL. Trimming took 4 bases from V and 7 from J; bases not matched to a gene: 7. The CDR3 sequence is 14 residues long.